This T cell receptor beta chain was observed in a study of tissue T cells after allogeneic stem cell transplantation. Clones were read by immunoSEQ multiplex PCR, and TCRdb kept only the in-frame ones, dropping some. The table records some 43,000 clones, roughly 90% of them present only once. This clone was seen a handful of times. The antigen remains undetermined. At the DNA level, this CDR3 is encoded by other sequences in the same sample as well. Regarding the study as a whole: Blood and spleen captured only part of the tissue TCR repertoire. Anatomically similar tissues had similar TCR repertoires within each patient.

V gave up 3 bases and J gave up 5 bases; unmatched junction bases: 3. Germline-derived CDR1 and CDR2 are SGDLS and YYNGEE. There are 14 residues in the CDR3. This TCR came from a woman aged 35 to 69 who later had graft-versus-host disease after an allogeneic stem cell transplant. This chain joins TRBV9 and TRBJ1-3, with 9 bases fitting TRBD1. The sequencing here drew on blood, taken before transplantation. CDR3 residues: CASSEGQGRNTIYF. DNA of the CDR3: TGTGCCAGCAGCGAGGGACAGGGACGAAACACCATATATTTT.